The rows below give T cell receptor beta chains drawn from one sample of a study of cytomegalovirus exposure and HLA in healthy donors. The protocol was immunoSEQ multiplex PCR, while the TCRdb copy is restricted to in-frame clones and leaves out a portion. Here the sample spans 35,000 to 45,000 clones, 60% to 80% being singletons. Sequencing was performed on PBMCs. The origin of the receptors is a man aged 25 to 40 in good health and CMV-seronegative. CDR3s include the opening cysteine and the closing phenylalanine or tryptophan. The D gene is left open where the match is weak. Clone size is shown for a subset of rows, as once, few, many or a class of expanded clone.

j_call v_call d_call clone_size cdr3_nt cdr3_aa
TRBJ2-3 TRBV19 TRBD1 . TGTGCCAGTAGTACCCGACAGGGTGCGGATACGCAGTATTTT CASSTRQGADTQYF
TRBJ2-7 TRBV4-1 . . TGCGCCAGCAGGATGTGGGGGGGCAACTCCTACGAGCAGTACTTC CASRMWGGNSYEQYF
TRBJ1-1 TRBV2 TRBD1 few TGTGCCAGCAGTGCCCGACAGGGGCTTAGTGAAGCTTTCTTT CASSARQGLSEAFF
TRBJ1-3 TRBV10-2 . . TGCGCCAGCACCTGGGGCGCTGGAAACACCATATATTTT CASTWGAGNTIYF
TRBJ2-1 TRBV11-2 . . TGTGCCAGCAGCCGGACTAAGCCCTACAATGAGCAGTTCTTC CASSRTKPYNEQFF
TRBJ2-7 TRBV6-5 TRBD1 . TGTGCCAGCAGAAGACAGGGATTCCACGAGCAGTACTTC CASRRQGFHEQYF
TRBJ2-3 TRBV28 TRBD2 . TGTGCCATTACGGCTGGCGGGAGGTTGACAGATACGCAGTATTTT CAITAGGRLTDTQYF
TRBJ2-7 TRBV5-4 TRBD2 . TGTGCCAGCAGCTACTCTAGCGGATACGTCTACGAGCAGTACTTC CASSYSSGYVYEQYF
TRBJ1-4 TRBV11-2 TRBD1 . TGTGCCAGCAGCTTGGGACAGGGAAATGAAAAACTGTTTTTT CASSLGQGNEKLFF
TRBJ2-3 TRBV6-5 TRBD1 . TGTGCCAGCAGTACCCGACAGGGGTCAGATACGCAGTATTTT CASSTRQGSDTQYF
TRBJ2-7 TRBV7-2 . few TGTGCCAGCAGCCTAGCTTCAGTGCAGGGCTACGAGCAGTACTTC CASSLASVQGYEQYF
TRBJ2-7 TRBV28 . . TGTGCCAGCAGCCTGGGGCCGGGGGTTGAAACCTACGAGCAGTACTTC CASSLGPGVETYEQYF
TRBJ1-4 TRBV28 . few TGTGCCAGCAGTTTAGGCTCGGAGGGGAATGAAAAACTGTTTTTT CASSLGSEGNEKLFF
TRBJ2-2 TRBV28 . . TGTGCCAGCAGCAGTCCGGGGGTGAACACCGGGGAGCTGTTTTTT CASSSPGVNTGELFF
TRBJ1-1 TRBV5-1 TRBD1 few TGCGCCAGCAGCTTGGTGACAGGGGAAACTGAAGCTTTCTTT CASSLVTGETEAFF
TRBJ2-1 TRBV4-1 TRBD1 . TGCGCCAGCAGCCAGAACAGGGGCCTGGCCTACAATGAGCAGTTCTTC CASSQNRGLAYNEQFF
TRBJ1-1 TRBV29-1 TRBD1 . TGCAGCGTTGTACAGGGGCACACTGAAGCTTTCTTT CSVVQGHTEAFF
TRBJ2-5 TRBV25-1 . . TGTGCCAGCAGTCACAGGGTTGGAGAGACCCAGTACTTC CASSHRVGETQYF
TRBJ2-3 TRBV5-4 TRBD1 . TGTGCCAGCAGCTCACCCACCCTCGACAGGGGGCGTGCAGATACGCAGTATTTT CASSSPTLDRGRADTQYF
TRBJ1-4 TRBV7-9 TRBD1 . TGTGCCAGCAGCGTGAGACAGGGGGCTTATGAAAAACTGTTTTTT CASSVRQGAYEKLFF
TRBJ1-5 TRBV6-1 TRBD1 . TGTGCCAGCAGTAGGGGGCGGAGCAACAATCAGCCCCAGCATTTT CASSRGRSNNQPQHF
TRBJ2-1 TRBV6-1 . . TGTGCCAGCAGTGATGCAGGGCGGTCCTACAATGAGCAGTTCTTC CASSDAGRSYNEQFF
TRBJ2-1 TRBV4-1 . . TGCGCCAGCAGCCTTACGGGGAACGCCCGGGACAATGAGCAGTTCTTC CASSLTGNARDNEQFF
TRBJ2-1 TRBV4-2 TRBD2 . TGTGCCAGCAGCCAAGAGCGGGAGGGCCGCGAGCAGTTCTTC CASSQEREGREQFF
TRBJ2-7 TRBV6-1 . . TGTGCCAGCAGCCGAGTTGTGGGGTCGGGGGAGCAGTACTTC CASSRVVGSGEQYF
TRBJ1-4 TRBV10-3 . few TGTGCCATCAGCGAGACAAGAACTAATGAAAAACTGTTTTTT CAISETRTNEKLFF
TRBJ1-2 TRBV20-1 . . TGCAGCCCCCGCGGGGGCTACACCTTC CSPRGGYTF
TRBJ2-7 TRBV6-5 . . TGTGCCAGCAGTTACGGGGCGGGGTCGATCTACGAGCAGTACTTC CASSYGAGSIYEQYF
TRBJ1-1 TRBV9 . medium-sized TGTGCCAGCAGCGTAGGTTTGGGGGGTAGCACTGAAGCTTTCTTT CASSVGLGGSTEAFF
TRBJ1-2 TRBV2 . few TGTGCCAGCAGTGAAAATTCTCCGGGGTGGAGTGGCTACACCTTC CASSENSPGWSGYTF
TRBJ2-7 TRBV2 TRBD1 . TGTGCCAGCAAGGAACAGATGACAGGGACCTACGAGCAGTACTTC CASKEQMTGTYEQYF
TRBJ2-1 TRBV28 TRBD2 large TGTGCCAGCAGTCCCGGGACTAGCGGGAGGTCCCTGGGCAATGAGCAGTTCTTC CASSPGTSGRSLGNEQFF
TRBJ1-1 TRBV11-1 . . TGTGCCAGCAGCTTACCCGGACAAGGGAACACTGAAGCTTTCTTT CASSLPGQGNTEAFF
TRBJ1-4 TRBV27 . . TGTGCCAGCCGCTTACAGGGTACTAATGAAAAACTGTTTTTT CASRLQGTNEKLFF
TRBJ2-2 TRBV7-2 . . TGTGCCAGCAGCTTAGGACAACCGAACACCGGGGAGCTGTTTTTT CASSLGQPNTGELFF
TRBJ1-1 TRBV28 TRBD1 . TGTGCCAGCAGTCTGACAGGGGAGGTCACTGAAGCTTTCTTT CASSLTGEVTEAFF
TRBJ2-2 TRBV7-9 . . TGTGCCAGCAGCTTCCAGTTCACCGGGGAGCTGTTTTTT CASSFQFTGELFF
TRBJ1-2 TRBV28 TRBD1 . TGTGCCAGCAGTCGACAGGGGGCTTCCTATGGCTACACCTTC CASSRQGASYGYTF
TRBJ2-7 TRBV6-5 . . TGTGCCAGCAGTTACTCGGTGGGACAACTCTACGAGCAGTACTTC CASSYSVGQLYEQYF
TRBJ2-7 TRBV27 . . TGTGCCAGCAGTTTACCGGGATCGGTCGAGCAGTACTTC CASSLPGSVEQYF
TRBJ2-2 TRBV29-1 TRBD2 . TGCAGCGTGGTCATAGCGGGAGGGAACACCGGGGAGCTGTTTTTT CSVVIAGGNTGELFF